This T cell receptor (beta chain) originates from a study of PD-1 blockade in classical Hodgkin lymphoma. For the study at large: Once every 2 weeks, patients received intravenous nivolumab at 3 mg/kg.

TCRdb keeps only in-frame clones here, not all; method: immunoSEQ multiplex PCR. The sample has roughly 92,000 clones; roughly 92% are singletons. Only a few counts were recorded for this clone. Its antigen is undetermined. Other DNA sequences of this sample code for an identical CDR3. Every patient had relapsed following autologous stem cell transplantation, and cohorts differed in brentuximab vedotin exposure. V lost 0 bases and J 1 base, leaving 6 bases between the germline ends. Germline CDR1 is GTSNPN and CDR2 is SVGIG (reference sequence). CDR3 length: 13 amino acids. Study results and caveats: Patients who began taking nivolumab under 1 year after ASCT were left out.

V and J are TRBV30 and TRBJ1-1; D gene ambiguous. This clonotype originated in a human donor with classical Hodgkin lymphoma. This sample comprised peripheral blood mononuclear cells (PBMCs), obtained at baseline. Written as DNA, the CDR3 is TGTGCCTGGAGTGTACTTGGGAACACTGAAGCTTTCTTT. Its protein product is CAWSVLGNTEAFF.